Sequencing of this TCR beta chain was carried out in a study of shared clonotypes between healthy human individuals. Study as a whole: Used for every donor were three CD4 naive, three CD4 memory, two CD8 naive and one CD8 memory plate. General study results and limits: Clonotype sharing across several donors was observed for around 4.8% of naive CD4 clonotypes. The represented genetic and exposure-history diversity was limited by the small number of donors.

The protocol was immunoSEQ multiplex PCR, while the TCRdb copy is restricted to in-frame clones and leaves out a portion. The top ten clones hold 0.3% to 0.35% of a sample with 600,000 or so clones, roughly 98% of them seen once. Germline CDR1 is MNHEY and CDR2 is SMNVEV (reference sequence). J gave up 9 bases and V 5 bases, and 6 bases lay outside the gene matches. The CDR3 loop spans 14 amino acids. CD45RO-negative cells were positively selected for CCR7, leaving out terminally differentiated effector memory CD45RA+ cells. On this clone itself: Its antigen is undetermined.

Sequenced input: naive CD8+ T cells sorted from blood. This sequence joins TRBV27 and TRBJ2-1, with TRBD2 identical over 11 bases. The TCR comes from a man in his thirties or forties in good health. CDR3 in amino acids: CASSGTSGRGEQFF. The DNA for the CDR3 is TGTGCCAGCAGTGGTACTAGCGGGAGAGGTGAGCAGTTCTTC.